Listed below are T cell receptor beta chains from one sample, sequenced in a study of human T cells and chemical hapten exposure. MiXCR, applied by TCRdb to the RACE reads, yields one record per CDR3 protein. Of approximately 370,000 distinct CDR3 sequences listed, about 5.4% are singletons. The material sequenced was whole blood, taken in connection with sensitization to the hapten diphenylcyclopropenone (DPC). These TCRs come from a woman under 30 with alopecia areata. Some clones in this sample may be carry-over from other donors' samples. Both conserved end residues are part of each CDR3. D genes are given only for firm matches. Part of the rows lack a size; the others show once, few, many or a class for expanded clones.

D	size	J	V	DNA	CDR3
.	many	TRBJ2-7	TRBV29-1	TGCAGCGTCGTGACAGGAGCCTACGAGCAGTACTTC	CSVVTGAYEQYF
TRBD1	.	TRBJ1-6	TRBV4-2	TGTGCCAGCAGCCAGAACCATTTCGGGACAGAGAATTCACCCCTCCACTTT	CASSQNHFGTENSPLHF
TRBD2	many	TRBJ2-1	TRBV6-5	TGTGCCAGCAGTTACCGACTAGCGGGGGGGCCTTTAGGTGAGCAGTTCTTC	CASSYRLAGGPLGEQFF
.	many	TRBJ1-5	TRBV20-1	TGCAGTGTGAGACTTGGCAATCAGCCCCAGCATTTT	CSVRLGNQPQHF
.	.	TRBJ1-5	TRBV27	TGTGCCAGCAGTTTGGTAGGAGGGCATCAGCCCCAGCATTTT	CASSLVGGHQPQHF
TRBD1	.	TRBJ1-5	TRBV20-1	TGCAGTGCTGTACCGGGACAGGGGGCAAGGCAGCCCCAGCATTTT	CSAVPGQGARQPQHF
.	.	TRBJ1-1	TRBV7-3	TGTGCCAGCAGCTGGGGGTCTAACACTGAAGCTTTCTTT	CASSWGSNTEAFF
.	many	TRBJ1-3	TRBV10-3	TGTGCCATCAGTGGTTATGGAGACCCCCGTGCCATATATTTT	CAISGYGDPRAIYF
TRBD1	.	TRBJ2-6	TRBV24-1	TGTGCCACCAGTGATTTCTACAGGGGGCTATGGGCCAACGTCCAGACTTTC	CATSDFYRGLWANVQTF
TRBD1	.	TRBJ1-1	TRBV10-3	TGTGCCATCAGCATGGACAGGGCCCCGAACACTGAAGCTTTCTTT	CAISMDRAPNTEAFF
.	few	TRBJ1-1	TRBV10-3	TGTGCCATCAGTGAGTTTCAGGGGCTTGGGACTGAAGCTTTCTTT	CAISEFQGLGTEAFF
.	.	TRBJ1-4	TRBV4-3	TGCGCCAGCAGCCAAGACAGGCGCGAAAAACTGTTTTTT	CASSQDRREKLFF
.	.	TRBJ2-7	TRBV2	TGTGCCAGCAGGGCACTACAGGGCCCCTACGAGCAGTACTTC	CASRALQGPYEQYF
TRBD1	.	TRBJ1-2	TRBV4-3	TGCGCCAGCATACCCTACCTCTCCGGGACAGGTATCTATGGCTACACCTTC	CASIPYLSGTGIYGYTF
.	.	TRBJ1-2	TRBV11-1	TGTGCCAGCAGCTTAGACCAGGGGCTGTATGGCTACACCTTC	CASSLDQGLYGYTF
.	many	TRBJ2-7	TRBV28	TGTGCCAGCAGTCTGATATACGAGCAGTACTTC	CASSLIYEQYF
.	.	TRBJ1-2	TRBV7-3	TGTGCCAGCAGCTTAACGTCATCGGCCGGCTACACCTTC	CASSLTSSAGYTF
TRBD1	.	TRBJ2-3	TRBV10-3	TGTGCCATCAGTGAGCAGACAGGGGGATACACAGATACGCAGTATTTT	CAISEQTGGYTDTQYF
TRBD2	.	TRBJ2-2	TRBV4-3	TGCGCCAGCAGCCTTAAGCGGGGCCCGAACACCGGGGAGCTGTTTTTT	CASSLKRGPNTGELFF
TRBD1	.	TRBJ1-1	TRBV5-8	TGTGCCAGCAGCCTCTCTCGACAGGGCGTGGGTAACACTGAAGCTTTCTTT	CASSLSRQGVGNTEAFF
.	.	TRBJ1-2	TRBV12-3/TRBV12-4	TGTGCCAGCAGGCACAGTAACTATGGCTACACCTTC	CASRHSNYGYTF
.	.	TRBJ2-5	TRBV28	TGTGCCAGCAGTGGGGCTCCCGTCGAAGAGACCCAGTACTTC	CASSGAPVEETQYF
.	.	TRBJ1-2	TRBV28	TGTGCCAGCAGGGACCCCAGTGACTATGGCTACACCTTC	CASRDPSDYGYTF
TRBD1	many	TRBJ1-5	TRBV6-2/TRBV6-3	TGTGCCAGTCTCGGGACAGGGGGCAATCAGCCCCAGCATTTT	CASLGTGGNQPQHF
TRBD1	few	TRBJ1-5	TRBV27	TGTGCCAGCAGGTTGACAGGGCCCAGTCAGCCCCAGCATTTT	CASRLTGPSQPQHF
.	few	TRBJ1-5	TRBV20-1	TGCAGTGCCGGATATAGCAATCAGCCCCAGCATTTT	CSAGYSNQPQHF
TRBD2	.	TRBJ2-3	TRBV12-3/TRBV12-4	TGTGCCAGCAGCCGAGCCCAAAGCGGGGGACAAGATACGCAGTATTTT	CASSRAQSGGQDTQYF
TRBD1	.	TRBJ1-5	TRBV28	TGTGCCAGCAGTTCGTCGGGACAGGGGGCCCAGCCCCAGCATTTT	CASSSSGQGAQPQHF
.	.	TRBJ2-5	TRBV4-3	TGCGCCAGCAGCCAAGCGGGCAGGGATGTAGAGACCCAGTACTTC	CASSQAGRDVETQYF
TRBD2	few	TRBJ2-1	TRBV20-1	TGCAGTGCTAGAGAACTAGCGGCTTACAATGAGCAGTTCTTC	CSARELAAYNEQFF
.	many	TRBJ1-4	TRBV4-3	TGCGCCAGCAGCCGCATACTAGGAAGGGAAACGAGCGGACCCTTAACTAATGAAAAACTGTTTTTT	CASSRILGRETSGPLTNEKLFF
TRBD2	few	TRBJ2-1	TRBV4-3	TGCGCCAGCAGCCCGGGACTAGCGGGGGCCTACAATGAGCAGTTCTTC	CASSPGLAGAYNEQFF
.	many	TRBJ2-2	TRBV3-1	TGTGCCAGCAGCCTAAAATCCGCAGGGCAGTACACCGGGGAGCTGTTTTTT	CASSLKSAGQYTGELFF
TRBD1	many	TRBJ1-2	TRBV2	TGTGCCAGCAGTGCGCAGGGGGCGCATTCAGGGGGCTACACCTTC	CASSAQGAHSGGYTF
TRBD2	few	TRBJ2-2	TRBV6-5	TGTGCCAGCCTAGCGGGGTACACCGGGGAGCTGTTTTTT	CASLAGYTGELFF
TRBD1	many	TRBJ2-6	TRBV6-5	TGTGCCGTCCAAGGGGGCGCTGGGGCCAACGTCCTGACTTTC	CAVQGGAGANVLTF
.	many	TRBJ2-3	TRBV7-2	TGTGCCAGCAGCCCACTAGCTAGCACAGATACGCAGTATTTT	CASSPLASTDTQYF
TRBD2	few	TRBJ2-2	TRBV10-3	TGTGCCATCAGTGAGGCAGGGACTAGGGACCCCGGGGAGCTGTTTTTT	CAISEAGTRDPGELFF